This T cell receptor (beta chain) comes out of a study of cytomegalovirus exposure and HLA in healthy donors. 60 Vbeta and 13 Jbeta primers were used in PCR. Repertoires were generated with immunoSEQ multiplex PCR, while TCRdb's copy carries only in-frame clones and drops some. The top ten clones hold less than 0.65% of a sample with roughly 200,000 clones, almost 85% of them seen once. The germline V gene has CDR1 MGHRA and CDR2 YSYEKL. This CDR3 is built from 17 residues. As concerns this clone: As yet, its antigen is unknown.

Whole-study findings and limits: Later findings reportedly placed an Asian-associated ancestry cluster below the roughly 700-donor mean for N-insertions. The only immune exposure information that was available was CMV serostatus. In a later analysis, several top co-occurrence clusters appeared linked to parvovirus B19, influenza, CMV and Epstein-Barr virus. The authors excluded some V segments, including TRBV6-2 and TRBV6-3, as indistinguishable.

The V gene is TRBV4-1, the J gene TRBJ2-5; 9 bases align to TRBD2. Matching the DNA end better, TRBJ2-7 makes the J call doubtful. Material: PBMCs. The TCR originated in a woman aged 45-59 years in good health and CMV-seronegative. The CDR3 is CASSQEIAGARSYEQYF. CDR3 bases: TGCGCCAGCAGCCAAGAAATAGCGGGAGCCCGTTCCTACGAGCAGTACTTC.